The clone carrying this T cell receptor beta chain came up many times. MiXCR, applied by TCRdb to the RT-PCR reads, yields one record per CDR3 protein. The repertoire has tens of thousands of distinct CDR3 sequences, less than 15% of them found once; the top ten carry approximately 32%. The source of the sample is a study of patients and donors after allogeneic stem cell transplantation. The V gene's germline CDR1 is DFQATT and CDR2 SNEGSKA (reference sequence). V was pared by 6 bases and J by 2 bases, with 17 bases between. CDR3 size: 15 residues. The V gene is TRBV20-1, the J gene TRBJ2-1; D tentatively fits TRBD1 or TRBD2 (7 bases each). The origin of this receptor is a human donor who was either an allogeneic HSCT recipient or a stem cell or donor lymphocyte infusion donor (not recorded which). It is not recorded whose cells these are; they may come from a transplant donor. The source material was blood, either unsorted or a sorted T cell fraction (not recorded which). The CDR3 sequence: CSAPPAGQPYNEQFF. The CDR3 nucleotides are TGCAGTGCGCCACCAGCGGGACAGCCCTACAATGAGCAGTTCTTC.